Below are 18 T cell receptor beta chains sequenced from a single sample in a study of technical replicates of blood from four donors. Repertoires were generated with immunoSEQ multiplex PCR, while TCRdb's copy carries only in-frame clones and drops some. Among 60,000 to 65,000 clones listed, 87% were seen once. The material sequenced was PBMCs. The receptors were gathered from a human donor in good health. Some clones in this sample may be carry-over from other donors' samples.

The gene calls are TRBV27 and TRBJ2-7, with 8 bases fitting TRBD2. The germline gives CDR1 MNHEY, CDR2 SMNVEV (reference sequence). V lost 2 bases, J lost 4 bases, and 7 bases stayed unmatched. CDR3 length: 15 amino acids. CDR3 loop: CASSLVVGGGYEQYF. CDR3 coding DNA: TGTGCCAGCAGTTTAGTGGTAGGCGGGGGGTACGAGCAGTACTTC.

The rearrangement links TRBV5-4 to TRBJ1-1, with 7 bases that match TRBD1. The CDR3 covers 13 residues. V shed 4 bases and J 8 bases; nucleotides not matched to a gene: 8. The germline gives CDR1 SGHNT, CDR2 YYREEE (reference sequence). The CDR3 nucleotides are TGTGCCAGCAGCCCCGGACAGGAGGGAGAAGCTTTCTTT. This translates into CASSPGQEGEAFF. The full variable domain, in which reference TRBV5-4 and TRBJ1-1 provide the parts outside the CDR3, is ETGVTQSPTHLIKTRGQQVTLRCSSQSGHNTVSWYQQALGQGPQFIFQYYREEENGRGNFPPRFSGLQFPNYSSELNVNALELDDSALYLCASSPGQEGEAFFGQGTRLTVV.

The V call is TRBV5-1, the J call TRBJ1-1, with 7 bases identical to TRBD1. V lost 3 bases and J lost 2; bases outside the gene matches: 4. The CDR3 length is 14 residues. CDR1 is SGHRS, CDR2 YFSETQ, per germline. The CDR3 DNA reads as TGCGCCAGCAGCTGGGGACAGACTAACACTGAAGCTTTCTTT. It specifies CASSWGQTNTEAFF.

The genes are TRBV7-6 and TRBJ2-1, with 7 bases matching TRBD2. Looked up from germline, CDR1 is SGHVS and CDR2 is FNYEAQ. Losses at the gene ends were 8 bases for V and 3 bases for J; bases not matched to a gene: 7. The CDR3 is 14 residues long. CDR3 protein: CASRLGGFYNEQFF. The CDR3 coding sequence is TGTGCCAGCCGGTTGGGAGGGTTCTACAATGAGCAGTTCTTC.

The chain combines TRBV18 with TRBJ1-4; possibly TRBD1 for D (6 bases). The germline gives CDR1 KGHSH, CDR2 LQKENI. The V end lost 6 bases, the J end lost 8 bases, and 16 bases lay between the germline ends. The CDR3 covers 14 residues. CDR3 region: CASSPGHTGEKLFF. The CDR3 DNA is TGTGCCAGCTCGCCGGGACATACAGGGGAAAAACTGTTTTTT. Full variable domain (missing parts from reference TRBV18 and TRBJ1-4): NAGVMQNPRHLVRRRGQEARLRCSPMKGHSHVYWYRQLPEEGLKFMVYLQKENIIDESGMPKERFSAEFPKEGPSILRIQQVVRGDSAAYFCASSPGHTGEKLFFGSGTQLSVL.

The chain combines TRBV4-2 with TRBJ2-5; TRBD2 aligns across 10 bases. The J segment lost 3 bases and the V segment lost 1 base, leaving 5 bases of the junction unmatched. This CDR3 has 16 amino acids. Germline CDR1 is LGHNA and CDR2 is YNFKEQ. CDR3 in amino acids: CASSQGSGLAEETQYF. The CDR3, as DNA: TGTGCCAGCAGCCAAGGTTCCGGACTAGCGGAAGAGACCCAGTACTTC.

The chain links TRBV29-1 to TRBJ1-4; 7 bases align to TRBD1. The V and J ends lost 6 bases and 8 bases, in that order; junction bases with no gene match: 9. The germline gives CDR1 SQVTM, CDR2 ANQGSEA. This CDR3 has 13 residues. The CDR3 DNA reads TGCAGCGTCGCAAGTACAGGGGAGGAAAAACTGTTTTTT. Its translation is CSVASTGEEKLFF.

CDR3 sequence: CASSERGPGYNEQFF. The CDR3 DNA reads TGTGCCAGCAGCGAGCGGGGCCCGGGGTACAATGAGCAGTTCTTC. This sequence joins TRBV7-3 and TRBJ2-1; 7 positions agree with TRBD2. The CDR3 is 15 residues long. Germline V CDR1 and CDR2: SGHTA, FQGTGA. Trimming removed 5 bases from V and 4 bases from J; junction bases left unmatched: 8.

This chain uses TRBV7-9 with TRBJ2-7; possibly TRBD1 for D (6 bases). Trimming took off 1 base at V and 7 bases at J, with 17 bases between the two ends. Germline loops: CDR1 SEHNR, CDR2 FQNEAQ (reference sequence). The CDR3 spans 15 residues. CDR3 nucleotide sequence: TGTGCCAGCAGCTTAGGGGCAGGGGTGAGAGGTGAGCAGTACTTC. This translates into CASSLGAGVRGEQYF. Full variable domain (remainder filled in from reference TRBV7-9 and TRBJ2-7): DTGVSQNPRHKITKRGQNVTFRCDPISEHNRLYWYRQTLGQGPEFLTYFQNEAQLEKSRLLSDRFSAERPKGSFSTLEIQRTEQGDSAMYLCASSLGAGVRGEQYFGPGTRLTVT.

The chain couples TRBV27 to TRBJ1-6; D possibly corresponds to TRBD1 (6 bases). The CDR3 covers 17 residues. The V end was cut by 4 bases, the J end by 7 bases, with 20 bases between. Germline CDR1 and CDR2: MNHEY and SMNVEV (reference sequence). CDR3 nucleotide sequence: TGTGCCAGCAGTTGGACCACAGGGCTTTCAAGGAATTCACCCCTCCACTTT. Translated: CASSWTTGLSRNSPLHF.

This rearrangement joins TRBV5-1 to TRBJ2-3; tentatively, D is TRBD1 (6 bases). The ends were cut back, 2 bases at V and 2 bases at J, with 9 bases in the middle. In germline, CDR1 is SGHRS, CDR2 YFSETQ. CDR3 length: 14 residues. CDR3 residues: CASSLGQPTDTQYF. CDR3 DNA: TGCGCCAGCAGCTTAGGACAGCCCACAGATACGCAGTATTTT.

As regards this clone: The same CDR3 arises from other DNA sequences in this sample as well. The rearrangement uses TRBV11-3 and TRBJ2-3; tentative D call: TRBD2 (6 bases). V lost 0 bases to trimming and J lost 3 bases, with 7 bases between them. The CDR3 has 14 residues. CDR1 SGHNT and CDR2 YENEEA come from the germline V gene. The CDR3, as DNA: TGTGCCAGCAGCTTAGATGGGGGGACAGATACGCAGTATTTT. Its protein product is CASSLDGGTDTQYF.

V usage is TRBV7-9 and J usage is TRBJ2-1; tentatively, D is TRBD2 (6 bases). The ends were cut back, 5 bases at V and 10 bases at J, with 9 bases in the middle. The CDR3 spans 11 residues. Germline CDR1 is SEHNR and CDR2 is FQNEAQ (reference sequence). The CDR3, as DNA: TGTGCCAGCAGCAGACTAGGCGAGCAGTTCTTC. It translates to CASSRLGEQFF. Together with reference TRBV7-9 and TRBJ2-1, the CDR3 gives the full variable domain: DTGVSQNPRHKITKRGQNVTFRCDPISEHNRLYWYRQTLGQGPEFLTYFQNEAQLEKSRLLSDRFSAERPKGSFSTLEIQRTEQGDSAMYLCASSRLGEQFFGPGTRLTVL.

There are a few counts of this clone. This chain links TRBV7-9 with TRBJ1-2; TRBD1 might be the D (6 bases). The CDR3 runs 12 residues. Looked up from germline, CDR1 is SEHNR and CDR2 is FQNEAQ (reference sequence). V gave up 2 bases and J gave up 8 bases, with 9 bases separating them. The CDR3 protein is CASSLTGTGYTF. In nucleotides, the CDR3 is TGTGCCAGCAGCTTAACCGGGACAGGCTACACCTTC.

The chain employs TRBV25-1 and TRBJ1-5; 9 positions match TRBD1. This CDR3 is 14 amino acids long. J lost 10 bases, V lost 4 bases, and 8 bases had no gene match. Germline-derived CDR1 and CDR2 are MGHDK and SYGVNS. The CDR3 loop is CASSAGTGILPQHF. DNA of the CDR3: TGTGCCAGCAGTGCCGGGACAGGGATCTTACCCCAGCATTTT.

CDR3 residues: CASGSRLAGQETQYF. Here the CDR3 DNA reads TGTGCTAGTGGTTCACGACTAGCGGGGCAAGAGACCCAGTACTTC. This sequence joins TRBV12-5 and TRBJ2-5; 11 bases line up with TRBD2. CDR3 length: 15 residues. The V gene end was trimmed by 4 bases and the J gene end by 2 bases; junction bases not matched to a gene: 3. CDR1 and CDR2 (germline): LGHNT, FRNRAP.

This chain connects TRBV5-4 to TRBJ1-1; TRBD1 matches at 9 bases. Germline CDR1 reads SGHNT; CDR2 reads YYREEE (reference sequence). The CDR3 is made up of 15 amino acids. The junction had 5 bases not matched to a gene; V was cut back by 4 bases and J by 1 base. The chain's CDR3 is CASSVYRGRNTEAFF. CDR3 nucleotides: TGTGCCAGCAGCGTTTACAGGGGGCGGAACACTGAAGCTTTCTTT.

The chain recombines TRBV7-6 with TRBJ2-5, with 10 bases identical to TRBD2. The CDR3 consists of 16 residues. V lost 5 bases, J lost 1 base, and 7 bases stayed unmatched. The V gene's germline CDR1 is SGHVS and CDR2 FNYEAQ. DNA for the CDR3: TGTGCCAGCAGCCAAAATAGCGGGGGGACCCAAGAGACCCAGTACTTC. Amino acid sequence: CASSQNSGGTQETQYF.